This TCR beta chain was captured by sequencing in a study of identical twins. Template switching added a universal primer site; cDNA carried unique molecular identifiers. TCRdb re-derived calls from the 5' RACE reads in MiXCR, one entry per CDR3 protein. The data hold nearly 900,000 distinct CDR3 sequences, with more than 9% observed a single time. Study findings and constraints: While abundant cord blood beta clonotypes carried fewer insertions, memory repertoires showed no such pattern.

Remarks on this clonotype: What it recognizes is unknown. A much larger clonotype is one base distant, so this may be a read error.

Germline V gene data show CDR1 as SNHLY and CDR2 as FYNNEI. The length of the CDR3 is 20 residues. The sample was also reused in another study, on yellow fever vaccine responses in identical twins.

The J gene is TRBJ2-1, the V gene TRBV2; 14 nucleotides align to TRBD2. This receptor was taken from a woman younger than 30 in good health. The sequencing sample was made of PBMCs. The CDR3 coding sequence is TGTGCCAGCAGTGCCCGACTAGCGGGAGGGCCTATTAGCTCCTACAATAAGCAGTTCTTC. Amino acids: CASSARLAGGPISSYNKQFF.